These 13 T cell receptor beta chains came from one sample sequenced in a study of blood T cells in healthy people across ages. Together with a sample-barcoded 5' primer, a J-beta primer mix was included in a second PCR lasting about 7 to 12 cycles. TCRdb re-called the 5' RACE reads with MiXCR, one entry per CDR3 protein. The table includes about 1,000,000 distinct CDR3 sequences, 35% to 50% detected once. Material: blood. The source is a woman between 55 and 75 years old in good health.

The J gene is TRBJ2-3, the V gene TRBV15; D unresolved. Trimming shortened V by 0 bases and J by 4 bases, and 11 bases separated the two germline ends. Germline V CDR1 and CDR2: LNHNV, YYDKDF (reference sequence). The CDR3 length is 15 residues. The CDR3 nucleotides are TGTGCCACCAGCAGAGAATCTTCAGGTCCAGATACGCAGTATTTT. As protein: CATSRESSGPDTQYF.

V gene TRBV10-3 combines with J gene TRBJ2-2; D not certain. The germline V gene has CDR1 ENHRY and CDR2 SYGVKD. This CDR3 has 12 amino acids. Trimming removed 11 bases from V and 6 bases from J, with 13 bases in between. The CDR3 bases are TGTGCCGCTGCGGTTTGGTCCGGGGAGCTGTTTTTT. This sequence encodes CAAAVWSGELFF.

This chain uses TRBV29-1 with TRBJ1-2, with unresolved D. CDR3 length equals 12 residues. V dropped 4 bases and J dropped 6 bases, with 12 bases sitting between them. Germline CDR1 and CDR2: SQVTM and ANQGSEA. CDR3 sequence: CSVGGVGDGYTF. The CDR3 DNA reads TGCAGCGTTGGCGGGGTTGGCGATGGCTACACCTTC.

The V gene is TRBV20-1, the J gene TRBJ2-5; 8 bases are shared with TRBD2. Near its end, the DNA agrees better with TRBJ2-7, so the J call may be wrong. The CDR3 is 12 residues long. Germline CDR1 is DFQATT and CDR2 is SNEGSKA (reference sequence). CDR3 DNA: TGCAGTACTATCTCGGGAGGGGACGAGCAGTACTTC. The encoded protein is CSTISGGDEQYF.

The rearrangement joins TRBV20-1 to TRBJ2-3, with TRBD2 matching 10 bases. With 0 bases clipped from V and 0 bases from J, the junction kept 12 bases outside the gene matches. This CDR3 is built from 19 residues. CDR1 and CDR2 from the germline V gene are DFQATT and SNEGSKA (reference sequence). The CDR3 reads CSARESSGSFGLSTDTQYF. The CDR3 DNA is TGCAGTGCTAGAGAGTCTAGCGGGAGCTTTGGGCTCAGCACAGATACGCAGTATTTT.

The chain links TRBV5-1 to TRBJ2-1; D is ambiguous. V shed 0 bases and J shed 5 bases, with 15 bases lying between them. Germline CDR1 reads SGHRS; CDR2 reads YFSETQ. The CDR3 totals 16 residues. The CDR3: CASSLEGIGLNNEQFF. CDR3 DNA: TGCGCCAGCAGCTTGGAGGGTATCGGGTTAAACAATGAGCAGTTCTTC.

This chain uses TRBV10-1 with TRBJ2-5, with D possibly being TRBD1 (5 bases). CDR1 and CDR2 (germline): WNHNN, SYGVQD (reference sequence). V was shortened by 3 bases and J by 2 bases, with 16 bases between the two germline ends. CDR3 length equals 16 residues. The CDR3 loop is CASSEMATAEQETQYF. The DNA of the CDR3 is TGCGCCAGCAGTGAAATGGCGACAGCCGAACAAGAGACCCAGTACTTC.

There are many counts of this clonotype. The chain joins TRBV20-1 to TRBJ2-7; TRBD2 matches at 10 bases. The trim removed 2 bases at V and 4 bases at J, leaving 8 bases unmatched. CDR3 length: 15 amino acids. Looked up from germline, CDR1 is DFQATT and CDR2 is SNEGSKA (reference sequence). CDR3 DNA sequence: TGCAGTGCTAGAAATGCTAGGACTAGCGGTTACGAGCAGTACTTC. Translating gives CSARNARTSGYEQYF.

This chain joins TRBV10-3 and TRBJ1-2; D may be TRBD1 (5 bases). From germline, CDR1 is ENHRY and CDR2 SYGVKD. V was cut by 5 bases and J by 8 bases, with 15 bases left in between. CDR3 length equals 13 residues. CDR3 in amino acids: CAISHKTGDGYTF. The DNA of the CDR3 is TGTGCCATCAGTCACAAGACGGGGGACGGCTACACCTTC.

The V and J genes are TRBV14 and TRBJ1-6; tentatively, D is TRBD1 (5 bases). CDR3 length: 13 residues. Germline lookup yields CDR1 SGHDN and CDR2 FVKESK. Trimming stripped 4 bases from V and 14 bases from J, with 15 bases between. The DNA of the CDR3 is TGTGCCAGCAGCCCGGGGCCAGGATTCACCCTCCACTTT. Translating gives CASSPGPGFTLHF.

The chain has TRBV24-1 and TRBJ1-2; D is uncertain. The V gene lost 7 bases and the J gene lost 1 base, with 12 bases spanning the gap. The CDR3 sequence is 14 residues long. CDR1 and CDR2 (germline): KGHDR, SFDVKD. This CDR3 reads CATSDTGSNYGYTF. The DNA of the CDR3 is TGTGCCACCAGCGATACCGGTAGTAACTATGGCTACACCTTC.

This clonotype was observed a few times. This sequence joins TRBV25-1 and TRBJ2-3; tentative D call: TRBD1 (6 bases). This CDR3 region has 15 residues. Germline V CDR1 and CDR2: MGHDK, SYGVNS. V lost 1 base and J 5 bases, leaving 13 bases between the germline ends. The CDR3 nucleotides are TGTGCCAGCAGTGAATTCAGGGGCGGTTTAGATACGCAGTATTTT. This codes for CASSEFRGGLDTQYF.

This clonotype was counted a few times. V gene TRBV27 combines with J gene TRBJ2-6, with D unclear. Trimming removed 5 bases at V and 1 base at J, with 6 bases between. The germline V gene encodes CDR1 MNHEY and CDR2 SMNVEV (reference sequence). This CDR3 is 14 amino acids long. Written as DNA, the CDR3 is TGTGCCAGCAGTCAAAATTCTGGGGCCAACGTCCTGACTTTC. This encodes CASSQNSGANVLTF.